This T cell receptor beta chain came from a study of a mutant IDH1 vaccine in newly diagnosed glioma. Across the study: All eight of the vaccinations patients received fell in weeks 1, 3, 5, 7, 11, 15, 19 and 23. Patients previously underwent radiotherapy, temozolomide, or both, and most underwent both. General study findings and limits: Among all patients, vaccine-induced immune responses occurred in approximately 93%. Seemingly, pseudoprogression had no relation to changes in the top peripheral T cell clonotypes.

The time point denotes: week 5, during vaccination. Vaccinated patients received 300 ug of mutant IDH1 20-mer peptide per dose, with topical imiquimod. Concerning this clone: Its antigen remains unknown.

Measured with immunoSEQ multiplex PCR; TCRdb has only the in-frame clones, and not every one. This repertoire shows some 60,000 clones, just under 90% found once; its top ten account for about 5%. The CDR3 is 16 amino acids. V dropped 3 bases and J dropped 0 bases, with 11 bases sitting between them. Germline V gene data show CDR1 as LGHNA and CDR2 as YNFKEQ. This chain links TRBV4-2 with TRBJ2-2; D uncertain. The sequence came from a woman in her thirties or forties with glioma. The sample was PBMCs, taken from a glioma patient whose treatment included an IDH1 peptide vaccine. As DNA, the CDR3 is TGTGCCAGCAGCCAGCCCTGGTATTCGAACACCGGGGAGCTGTTTTTT. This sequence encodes CASSQPWYSNTGELFF.